Sequencing of this T cell receptor (beta chain) was carried out in a study of blood T cell repertoires in COVID-19. In the original workflow: Amplification of reference gene primers was used by the study to estimate nucleated cell counts. Sequencing used immunoSEQ multiplex PCR; TCRdb keeps in-frame clones, though not all of them. V and J calls and clone size are given by that table; D and trimming were obtained from the DNA. This sample yields 65,000 to 90,000 clones, of which about 83% are seen a single time; around 5.6% belongs to the top ten. Germline lookup yields CDR1 LNHDA and CDR2 SQIVND (reference sequence). V gave up 5 bases and J gave up 2 bases, with 15 bases separating them. This CDR3 region has 15 residues.

The chain uses TRBV19 and TRBJ1-2; D perhaps matches TRBD1 (5 bases). The receptor was isolated from a woman in her sixties with acute or convalescent COVID-19. Sequencing input: peripheral blood. The CDR3 here is CASSVPGLMNYGYTF. CDR3 sequence (DNA): TGTGCCAGTAGTGTCCCGGGACTTATGAACTATGGCTACACCTTC.